Below are 10 T cell receptor beta chains sequenced from a single sample in a study of cytomegalovirus exposure and HLA in healthy donors. The PCR used 60 Vbeta and 13 Jbeta primers. The assay was immunoSEQ multiplex PCR, and TCRdb's table has in-frame clones only and misses some. Of roughly 140,000 clones listed, about 72% are singletons. The sample taken for sequencing was PBMCs. The receptors were gathered from a man aged 60 to 75 in good health and CMV-seronegative.

This clone was seen a single time. The chain joins TRBV7-8 to TRBJ2-7, with D perhaps matching TRBD2 (5 bases). The CDR3 contains 16 residues. The germline V gene encodes CDR1 SGHVS and CDR2 FQNEAQ. The germline V and J ends were trimmed by 0 bases and 1 base, with 13 bases remaining between them. CDR3 in DNA: TGTGCCAGCAGCTTAGCGCCGGAGGCCTCGTCCTACGAGCAGTACTTC. Its translation is CASSLAPEASSYEQYF.

V and J are TRBV28 and TRBJ2-1; 10 bases are shared with TRBD2. After removal of 4 bases from V and 0 bases from J, the junction contained 12 bases not matched to a gene. Germline V gene data show CDR1 as MDHEN and CDR2 as SYDVKM. The CDR3 totals 19 residues. The CDR3 loop is CASSSAAGTSENSYNEQFF. Written as DNA, the CDR3 is TGTGCCAGCAGTTCAGCTGCGGGGACTAGCGAAAACTCCTACAATGAGCAGTTCTTC.

In DNA, the CDR3 is TGTGCCTGGAGTCGTCTAGCGGGAGGGCAGTACCAAGAGACCCAGTACTTC. Translating gives CAWSRLAGGQYQETQYF. This chain connects TRBV30 to TRBJ2-5, with 12 positions matching TRBD2. The CDR3 length is 17 residues. Germline V CDR1 and CDR2: GTSNPN, SVGIG (reference sequence). V dropped 2 bases and J dropped 0; count of bases not matched to a gene: 7.

V gene TRBV5-4 combines with J gene TRBJ2-1; 10 bases align to TRBD2. The CDR3 is 14 residues long. Per germline, CDR1 SGHNT and CDR2 YYREEE (reference sequence). Trimming cost V 0 bases and J 7 bases; bases outside gene matches: 1. In DNA, the CDR3 is TGTGCCAGCAGCTTGGAACTAGCGGGAAATGAGCAGTTCTTC. The encoded protein is CASSLELAGNEQFF.

The chain joins TRBV4-2 to TRBJ2-2, with TRBD1 identical over 9 bases. CDR1 is LGHNA and CDR2 is YNFKEQ in the germline V gene. The CDR3 covers 16 residues. After removal of 4 bases from V and 5 bases from J, the junction contained 8 bases not matched to a gene. The CDR3 DNA is TGTGCCAGCAGCCCGCGACAGGGGGAAGGGACCGGGGAGCTGTTTTTT. Protein: CASSPRQGEGTGELFF.

The chain joins TRBV28 to TRBJ1-5; the D is unclear. Trimming took off 6 bases at V and 3 bases at J, with 9 bases between the two ends. Germline V gene sequence: CDR1 MDHEN, CDR2 SYDVKM. The CDR3 loop spans 13 amino acids. The CDR3 loop reads CASSSFNNQPQHF. The DNA of the CDR3 is TGTGCCAGCAGCTCCTTTAACAATCAGCCCCAGCATTTT. Together with reference TRBV28 and TRBJ1-5, the CDR3 gives the full variable domain: DVKVTQSSRYLVKRTGEKVFLECVQDMDHENMFWYRQDPGLGLRLIYFSYDVKMKEKGDIPEGYSVSREKKERFSLILESASTNQTSMYLCASSSFNNQPQHFGDGTRLSIL.

The gene calls are TRBV10-1 and TRBJ2-4; 7 bases agree with TRBD1. Losses at the gene ends were 6 bases for V and 2 bases for J; bases not matched to a gene: 10. CDR3 length: 16 residues. Germline V gene lookup returns CDR1 WNHNN and CDR2 SYGVQD (reference sequence). The CDR3 sequence: CASRDTGVAPKNIQYF. The CDR3 DNA follows: TGCGCCAGCAGGGACACAGGGGTGGCGCCCAAAAACATTCAGTACTTC.

The gene calls are TRBV5-5 and TRBJ1-1, with 10 bases fitting TRBD1. Germline CDR1 reads SGHKS; CDR2 reads YYEKEE (reference sequence). V lost 0 bases to trimming and J lost 4 bases; unmatched junction nucleotides: 3. The CDR3 runs to 15 residues. The CDR3 region is CASSLGQGAGTEAFF. CDR3 nucleotide sequence: TGTGCCAGCAGCTTGGGACAGGGGGCCGGCACTGAAGCTTTCTTT.

Comments on this clone: The identical CDR3 is also encoded by other nucleotide sequences in the sample. The V gene is TRBV7-3, the J gene TRBJ1-1; no clear D. Per germline, CDR1 SGHTA and CDR2 FQGTGA. CDR3 length equals 13 residues. V was pared by 5 bases and J by 1 base, with 8 bases between. The CDR3 spells CASSRGRNTEAFF. The CDR3 DNA reads TGTGCCAGCAGCCGGGGTCGGAACACTGAAGCTTTCTTT.

The chain joins TRBV6-1 to TRBJ2-1, with 7 bases matching TRBD2. CDR1 is MNHNS, CDR2 SASEGT, per germline. The CDR3 spans 13 residues. The ends lost 5 bases at V and 8 bases at J; junction bases unmatched: 6. The CDR3 coding sequence is TGTGCCAGCAGTCGGGACTATCCCGATGAGCAGTTCTTC. Translated, it gives CASSRDYPDEQFF.